This entry describes one T cell receptor (beta chain). What it binds is unknown. The PCR was carried out with 60 Vbeta primers and 13 Jbeta primers. Produced via immunoSEQ multiplex PCR; TCRdb's table is partial and in-frame only. The sample holds roughly 92,000 clones; about four fifths are singletons and the top ten take approximately 4%. These data come from a study of cytomegalovirus exposure and HLA in healthy donors. Overall study context: Within the Caucasian-associated ancestry cluster were roughly 82% of the approximately 400 genotyped donors.

Whole-study results and caveats: Reportedly, diagnosis of cytomegalovirus status by the classifier showed high specificity and sensitivity. When a later analysis compared HLA-associated TCR beta chains with equally common others, the HLA-associated chains turned out to be more clonally expanded and to have lower generation probabilities.

V lost 7 bases, J lost 2 bases, and 9 bases stayed unmatched. From germline, CDR1 is MDHEN and CDR2 SYDVKM. This CDR3 spans 17 amino acids. Sequencing was carried out using PBMCs. The sequence came from an older woman in good health and CMV-seropositive. The chain links TRBV28 to TRBJ2-2, with TRBD2 matching over 11 bases. CDR3 loop: CASTPPGLAANTGELFF. The CDR3 region has the DNA TGTGCCAGCACCCCGCCGGGACTAGCGGCCAACACCGGGGAGCTGTTTTTT.